This T cell receptor beta chain was found in a study of OX40 agonist ivuxolimab in advanced cancers. Study information: Patients were treated with intravenous ivuxolimab, dosed at 0.01 to 10 mg/kg and infused every 2 weeks.

From germline, CDR1 is SGHDN and CDR2 FVKESK. V trimming: 2 bases; J trimming: 7 bases; junction bases outside the gene matches: 9. CDR3 size: 15 residues. Clones were read by immunoSEQ multiplex PCR, and TCRdb kept only the in-frame ones, dropping some. The sample lists approximately 74,000 clones, about 89% occurring once. The clonotype was recovered from an adult with an advanced solid tumor such as melanoma, head and neck, liver or kidney cancer. J is TRBJ2-7 and V is TRBV14, with 9 nucleotides matching TRBD2. Sequencing used CD4+ or CD8+ T cells sorted from blood, obtained in a trial of the OX40 agonist ivuxolimab. In DNA, the CDR3 is TGTGCCAGCAGCCAACAGCCAACTCTAGCGGGAGAGCAGTACTTC. It yields the protein CASSQQPTLAGEQYF.